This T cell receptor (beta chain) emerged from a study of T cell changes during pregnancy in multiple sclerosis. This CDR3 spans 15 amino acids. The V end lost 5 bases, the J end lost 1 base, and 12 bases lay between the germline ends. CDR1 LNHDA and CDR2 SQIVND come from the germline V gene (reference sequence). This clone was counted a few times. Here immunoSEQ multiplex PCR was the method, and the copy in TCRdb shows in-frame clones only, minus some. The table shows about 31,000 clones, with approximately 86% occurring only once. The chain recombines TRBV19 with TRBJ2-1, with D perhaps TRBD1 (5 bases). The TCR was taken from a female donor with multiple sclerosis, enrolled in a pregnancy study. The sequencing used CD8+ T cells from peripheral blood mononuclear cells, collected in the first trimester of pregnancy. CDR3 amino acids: CASSDLGVSYNEQFF. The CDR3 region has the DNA TGTGCCAGTAGTGACCTAGGGGTATCCTACAATGAGCAGTTCTTC.